The TCR beta chain under discussion was sequenced for a study of identical twins. Study outcomes and limitations: Rather than following the same donors, the conclusions depended on cross-sectional statistical analysis. The models gave estimates that fell short of the out-of-frame TCR alpha sharing seen in monozygotic twins. Twin pairs' shared out-of-frame alpha sequences were enriched in low generation probability.

Through template switching, a universal primer site was introduced, and the cDNA contained unique molecular identifiers. TCRdb ran MiXCR on the 5' RACE reads and lists one entry per CDR3 protein. The sample holds around 670,000 distinct CDR3 sequences, less than 7% seen once. In germline, CDR1 is SGHRS, CDR2 YFSETQ. This CDR3 is built from 17 residues. V dropped 0 bases and J dropped 2 bases, with 16 bases sitting between them. The table lists this clonotype with many counts. Its antigen is currently unknown. The receptor comes from a man between 18 and 29 years old in good health. The specimen was naive T cells sorted from blood. The chain is built from TRBV5-1 and TRBJ2-3; D not certain. CDR3 nucleotides: TGCGCCAGCAGCTTGGGGGTGTTCGGTGGTTACACAGATACGCAGTATTTT. This gives the protein CASSLGVFGGYTDTQYF. Full variable domain (remainder filled in from reference TRBV5-1 and TRBJ2-3): KAGVTQTPRYLIKTRGQQVTLSCSPISGHRSVSWYQQTPGQGLQFLFEYFSETQRNKGNFPGRFSGRQFSNSRSEMNVSTLELGDSALYLCASSLGVFGGYTDTQYFGPGTRLTVL.